This T cell receptor beta chain emerged from a study of blood T cell repertoires in COVID-19. Study context: Samples of COVID-19 (acute and convalescent) were obtained from the United States, Italy and Spain.

This clone is medium-sized within its sample. CDR3 length: 15 amino acids. CDR1 is MNHEY and CDR2 is SVGEGT in the germline V gene. J was trimmed by 3 bases and V by 0 bases; bases with no gene match: 3. Repertoires were generated with immunoSEQ multiplex PCR, while TCRdb's copy carries only in-frame clones and drops some. The sample includes about 190,000 clones, more than 70% of them seen just once. This chain connects TRBV6-2 or TRBV6-3 to TRBJ2-7; 9 nucleotides align to TRBD2. Sequenced: peripheral blood. The TCR originated in a human donor in a cohort sampled during active COVID-19. In nucleotides, the CDR3 is TGTGCCAGCAGTTACTCGGCTAGCGGGAACTACGAGCAGTACTTC. The encoded protein is CASSYSASGNYEQYF.